This T cell receptor beta chain appears in the sequencing data of a study of blood T cells in healthy people across ages. Germline V CDR1 and CDR2: SGHDT, YYEEEE. Trimming took 3 bases from V and 5 from J; bases not matched to a gene: 11. The CDR3 totals 16 residues. Only a few counts were recorded for this clonotype. A sample-barcoded 5' primer and a J-beta primer mix were used in a second PCR of about 7 to 11 cycles. TCRdb passed the 5' RACE reads through MiXCR, listing each CDR3 protein once. The sample consists of hundreds of thousands of distinct CDR3 sequences, roughly 20% of them appearing once.

This receptor was obtained from a man aged 65-85 years in good health. The sequencing sample was made of blood. The chain is built from TRBV5-6 and TRBJ2-7; the match to TRBD1 covers 10 bases. CDR3 sequence reads: CASSSSGGQGVDEQYF. DNA of the CDR3: TGTGCCAGCAGCTCCAGCGGCGGACAGGGGGTCGACGAGCAGTACTTC.